Following are 22 T cell receptor beta chains from one sample sequenced in a study of shared clonotypes between healthy human individuals. Some clones are missing from TCRdb's copy, which holds only in-frame ones; the method was immunoSEQ multiplex PCR. This table holds 2 million to 2.5 million clones, 85% to 95% found once. Sample: naive CD4+ T cells sorted from blood. Subset specified: CD45RA+ positively selected. These receptors came from a man between 18 and 29 years old in good health.

The genes are TRBV5-1 and TRBJ2-7; a possible D gene is TRBD1 (6 bases). Between the trimmed V and J ends, which lost 5 bases and 0 bases, there was a span of 15 bases. The CDR3 contains 15 residues. The germline V gene encodes CDR1 SGHRS and CDR2 YFSETQ. The CDR3 coding sequence is TGCGCCAGCAGAAAGGACAGCCCCAGCTCCTACGAGCAGTACTTC. It translates to CASRKDSPSSYEQYF.

The V call is TRBV7-2, the J call TRBJ1-5; D is possibly TRBD1 (6 bases). Trimming stripped 6 bases from V and 2 bases from J, with 11 bases between. CDR1 SGHTA and CDR2 FQGNSA come from the germline V gene. The CDR3 is made up of 14 amino acids. The CDR3 spells CASSSNRGNQPQHF. The CDR3 DNA reads TGTGCCAGCAGTTCTAACAGGGGCAATCAGCCCCAGCATTTT.

This chain joins TRBV18 and TRBJ1-2, with TRBD1 matching over 8 bases. This CDR3 region has 13 residues. CDR1 KGHSH and CDR2 LQKENI come from the germline V gene. The V and J ends lost 4 bases and 4 bases, in that order; junction bases with no gene match: 2. CDR3 amino acids: CASSLDRVYGYTF. The CDR3 nucleotides read TGTGCCAGCTCACTGGACAGGGTCTATGGCTACACCTTC.

This sequence joins TRBV5-6 and TRBJ2-3; 7 bases fit TRBD2. The CDR3 is 16 amino acids. The germline V gene encodes CDR1 SGHDT and CDR2 YYEEEE. Trimming took 3 bases from V and 4 from J; bases not matched to a gene: 11. Here the CDR3 DNA reads TGTGCCAGCAGCTCTCTAGGAGGGAGGGACGCAGATACGCAGTATTTT. Translation gives CASSSLGGRDADTQYF.

The CDR3: CASRSLGAGNSPLHF. CDR3 bases: TGTGCCAGCAGATCCCTGGGGGCGGGTAATTCACCCCTCCACTTT. V gene TRBV6-5 combines with J gene TRBJ1-6; D possibly corresponds to TRBD1 (6 bases). V lost 6 bases and J 6 bases, leaving 15 bases between the germline ends. Germline-derived CDR1 and CDR2 are MNHEY and SVGAGI. CDR3 length: 15 amino acids.

The rearrangement joins TRBV2 to TRBJ1-2; 7 bases are shared with TRBD1. The CDR3 consists of 12 residues. The V segment lost 5 bases and the J segment 5 bases; nucleotides outside the gene matches: 2. The V gene's germline CDR1 is SNHLY and CDR2 FYNNEI. The CDR3 sequence: CASSWDSYGYTF. In DNA form, the CDR3 reads TGTGCCAGCAGTTGGGACAGTTATGGCTACACCTTC.

The chain links TRBV5-8 to TRBJ2-6; D gene uncertain. V lost 0 bases and J lost 12, with 7 bases in between. The CDR3 length is 12 residues. Germline loops: CDR1 SGHTS, CDR2 YDEGEE. The CDR3 coding sequence is TGTGCCAGCAGCTTGGCCTGGGGCGTCCTGACTTTC. Translation gives CASSLAWGVLTF.

This clone was counted a single time. The V call is TRBV25-1, the J call TRBJ1-1, with a possible D match to TRBD1 (6 bases). V was clipped by 6 bases and J by 1 base, with 15 bases between them. Germline V gene data show CDR1 as MGHDK and CDR2 as SYGVNS. This CDR3 region has 15 residues. CDR3 loop: CASSDFRTANTEAFF. Here the CDR3 DNA reads TGTGCCAGCAGCGATTTTAGGACAGCGAACACTGAAGCTTTCTTT.

V gene TRBV10-1 combines with J gene TRBJ2-5; D is unresolved. The germline V gene encodes CDR1 WNHNN and CDR2 SYGVQD (reference sequence). Trimming left V 3 bases short and J 7 bases short, with 12 bases between. The CDR3 runs to 13 residues. The CDR3 DNA follows: TGCGCCAGCAGTGAAGGAACCCACGGGACCCAGTACTTC. It codes for CASSEGTHGTQYF.

The V call is TRBV10-3, the J call TRBJ2-6, with 8 bases fitting TRBD1. Germline V gives CDR1 ENHRY, CDR2 SYGVKD. J was trimmed by 2 bases and V by 3 bases; bases with no gene match: 3. The CDR3 is 16 residues long. In nucleotides, the CDR3 is TGTGCCATCAGTGACCCACAGGGGGCTGGGGCCAACGTCCTGACTTTC. Its translation is CAISDPQGAGANVLTF.

The CDR3 DNA reads as TGTGCCAGCAGCTTAAGGGCAGGGGGCGAGTACGAGCAGTACTTC. Translated, it gives CASSLRAGGEYEQYF. The J gene is TRBJ2-7, the V gene TRBV7-3; TRBD1 agrees at 8 bases. From germline, CDR1 is SGHTA and CDR2 FQGTGA. V was pared by 1 base and J by 4 bases, with 6 bases of the junction left unmatched. The CDR3 is made up of 15 amino acids. Together with reference TRBV7-3 and TRBJ2-7, the CDR3 gives the full variable domain: GAGVSQTPSNKVTEKGKYVELRCDPISGHTALYWYRQSLGQGPEFLIYFQGTGAADDSGLPNDRFFAVRPEGSVSTLKIQRTERGDSAVYLCASSLRAGGEYEQYFGPGTRLTVT.

V gene TRBV5-1 combines with J gene TRBJ2-2; maybe TRBD2 (5 bases). This CDR3 has 14 amino acids. Trimming removed 6 bases from V and 5 bases from J, with 14 bases in between. Germline values: CDR1 SGHRS, CDR2 YFSETQ. The CDR3 bases are TGCGCCAGCAACCCGGGATGGATTACCGGGGAGCTGTTTTTT. Protein product: CASNPGWITGELFF.

The V call is TRBV5-1, the J call TRBJ2-5, with 7 bases aligning to TRBD1. The CDR3 is 15 residues long. After removal of 5 bases from V and 0 bases from J, the junction contained 7 bases not matched to a gene. Germline loops: CDR1 SGHRS, CDR2 YFSETQ. The CDR3 protein is CASRPGQTYQETQYF. In nucleotides, the CDR3 is TGCGCCAGCAGACCGGGACAGACGTACCAAGAGACCCAGTACTTC.

The rearrangement links TRBV5-6 to TRBJ2-3, with D unresolved. Between the trimmed V and J ends, which lost 3 bases and 5 bases, there was a span of 13 bases. Germline V gene data show CDR1 as SGHDT and CDR2 as YYEEEE. The CDR3 spans 14 residues. Written as DNA, the CDR3 is TGTGCCAGCAGCTCCCGGGCTTCGGGAGATACGCAGTATTTT. Amino acids: CASSSRASGDTQYF. Complete variable domain (other parts from reference TRBV5-6 and TRBJ2-3): DAGVTQSPTHLIKTRGQQVTLRCSPKSGHDTVSWYQQALGQGPQFIFQYYEEEERQRGNFPDRFSGHQFPNYSSELNVNALLLGDSALYLCASSSRASGDTQYFGPGTRLTVL.

The chain couples TRBV2 to TRBJ1-6, with D tentatively TRBD1 (5 bases). The CDR3 runs to 14 residues. The V gene lost 5 bases and the J gene lost 10 bases, with 15 bases spanning the gap. CDR1 and CDR2 from the germline V gene are SNHLY and FYNNEI. The CDR3 DNA is TGTGCCAGCAGTCGGACCAGGGAGGGCTCACCCCTCCACTTT. It specifies CASSRTREGSPLHF.

This chain connects TRBV7-6 to TRBJ2-5; unclear D gene. CDR3 length: 17 amino acids. With 6 bases removed from V and 5 bases from J, the gap between germline ends came to 25 bases. Germline-derived CDR1 and CDR2 are SGHVS and FNYEAQ. The DNA of the CDR3 is TGTGCCAGCAGTTCGGCCCCCCCGGACGCGGAAACGGAGACCCAGTACTTC. Encoded protein: CASSSAPPDAETETQYF. The entire variable domain, with the rest obtained from reference TRBV7-6 and TRBJ2-5, is as follows: GAGVSQSPRYKVTKRGQDVALRCDPISGHVSLYWYRQALGQGPEFLTYFNYEAQQDKSGLPNDRFSAERPEGSISTLTIQRTEQRDSAMYRCASSSAPPDAETETQYFGPGTRLLVL.

V and J are TRBV28 and TRBJ2-7, with D perhaps matching TRBD1 or TRBD2 (5 bases each). The V end lost 4 bases, the J end lost 1 base, and 20 bases lay between the germline ends. Germline CDR1 MDHEN, CDR2 SYDVKM. This CDR3 has 17 amino acids. CDR3 DNA sequence: TGTGCCAGCAGTTCCCCAGGGAGCACCCCCTCTTCCTACGAGCAGTACTTC. Its translation: CASSSPGSTPSSYEQYF.

CDR3 amino acids: CASSGGVTDTQYF. In DNA, the CDR3 is TGCGCCAGCAGTGGAGGGGTCACAGATACGCAGTATTTT. The rearrangement links TRBV4-1 to TRBJ2-3; D might be TRBD2 (6 bases). This CDR3 contains 13 residues. Germline V lookup: CDR1 MGHRA, CDR2 YSYEKL. V was shortened by 6 bases and J by 2 bases, with 9 bases between the two germline ends.

This clone has only a few counts. This chain connects TRBV19 to TRBJ1-4, with no clear D. Germline lookup yields CDR1 LNHDA and CDR2 SQIVND (reference sequence). This CDR3 comprises 14 residues. V was shortened by 5 bases and J by 7 bases, with 14 bases between the two germline ends. This chain's CDR3 is CASSRGGLGEKLFF. The CDR3 coding sequence is TGTGCCAGTAGTCGTGGTGGACTGGGTGAAAAACTGTTTTTT.

The V and J genes are TRBV30 and TRBJ1-5; D perhaps matches TRBD1 (5 bases). Trimming took off 0 bases at V and 5 bases at J, with 14 bases between the two ends. The germline V gene encodes CDR1 GTSNPN and CDR2 SVGIG (reference sequence). CDR3 length: 15 residues. CDR3 nucleotide sequence: TGTGCCTGGAGTGTACGCCTAGGGGTCGATCAGCCCCAGCATTTT. Amino acid sequence: CAWSVRLGVDQPQHF.

The chain is built from TRBV6-5 and TRBJ1-5, with D perhaps matching TRBD1 (6 bases). This CDR3 spans 14 amino acids. V lost 6 bases and J 0 bases, leaving 9 bases between the germline ends. Germline V lookup: CDR1 MNHEY, CDR2 SVGAGI. CDR3 nucleotide sequence: TGTGCCAGCAGGGAGGGGGATAGCAATCAGCCCCAGCATTTT. Its protein is CASREGDSNQPQHF.

The gene calls are TRBV30 and TRBJ1-2; D is undetermined. The V end lost 5 bases, the J end lost 1 base, and 11 bases lay between the germline ends. CDR3 length equals 13 residues. Germline CDR1 reads GTSNPN; CDR2 reads SVGIG (reference sequence). The CDR3, as DNA: TGTGCCTGGGGGAACAGTCTTAACTATGGCTACACCTTC. Translating gives CAWGNSLNYGYTF. Variable domain in full (rest from reference TRBV30 and TRBJ1-2): SQTIHQWPATLVQPVGSPLSLECTVEGTSNPNLYWYRQAAGRGLQLLFYSVGIGQISSEVPQNLSASRPQDRQFILSSKKLLLSDSGFYLCAWGNSLNYGYTFGSGTRLTVV.